These 22 T cell receptor beta chains originate from one sample sequenced in a study of T cells in Graves' hyperthyroidism and ophthalmopathy. RNA transcripts provided the source from which TCR beta CDR3 regions were amplified. HTBI primers were used for first-round RT-PCR of the TCR CDR3. Using its own MiXCR run on the multiplex PCR reads, TCRdb lists one record per CDR3 protein. The sample holds under 450,000 distinct CDR3 sequences, roughly 12% seen once. The sample was blood. Receptor source: a man aged 25 to 40 with Graves' hyperthyroidism that later progressed to Graves' ophthalmopathy.

This clonotype has a handful of counts. This chain links TRBV5-1 with TRBJ1-1; D may be TRBD1 (6 bases). CDR1 is SGHRS and CDR2 is YFSETQ in the germline V gene. The CDR3 covers 15 residues. The V gene lost 1 base and the J gene lost 4 bases, with 14 bases spanning the gap. CDR3 amino acids: CASSLFRGTSTEAFF. The CDR3 nucleotides read TGCGCCAGCAGCTTGTTCAGGGGCACTAGCACTGAAGCTTTCTTT.

The gene calls are TRBV30 and TRBJ1-4; a weak D match, TRBD1 (5 bases). With 2 bases removed from V and 7 bases from J, the gap between germline ends came to 14 bases. Germline CDR1 GTSNPN, CDR2 SVGIG (reference sequence). The CDR3 loop spans 14 amino acids. CDR3 loop: CAWSPGGVAEKLFF. The CDR3 region has the DNA TGTGCCTGGAGTCCGGGGGGGGTTGCTGAAAAACTGTTTTTT.

This clonotype was found a few times. V and J are TRBV3-1 and TRBJ1-2; D gene unclear. The CDR3 runs 13 residues. The V and J ends lost 2 bases and 5 bases respectively, with 9 bases between them. Per germline, CDR1 LGHDT and CDR2 YNNKEL (reference sequence). CDR3 DNA: TGTGCCAGCAGCCAACCGGCTACGTATGGCTACACCTTC. Protein: CASSQPATYGYTF.

This clonotype came up many times. The chain couples TRBV20-1 to TRBJ1-5, with unresolved D. V lost 7 bases, J lost 2 bases, and 9 bases lay in between. CDR1 DFQATT and CDR2 SNEGSKA come from the germline V gene (reference sequence). The length of the CDR3 is 12 residues. Here the CDR3 DNA reads TGCAGTGTAAGCCTTGGCAATCAGCCCCAGCATTTT. Protein product: CSVSLGNQPQHF.

For this clonotype: This may be a read error: a much more frequent sequence differs by one nucleotide. This chain links TRBV3-1 with TRBJ2-7; D is perhaps TRBD1 or TRBD2 (5 bases each). V shed 3 bases and J shed 6 bases, with 9 bases lying between them. This CDR3 has 12 residues. Germline V gives CDR1 LGHDT, CDR2 YNNKEL (reference sequence). CDR3 sequence: CASSQGVGEQYF. CDR3 sequence (DNA): TGTGCCAGCAGCCAGGGGGTGGGCGAGCAGTACTTC.

The chain couples TRBV4-1 to TRBJ2-7; D possibly uses TRBD1 or TRBD2 (5 bases each). V lost 0 bases to trimming and J lost 3 bases, with 21 bases between them. From germline, CDR1 is MGHRA and CDR2 YSYEKL. The CDR3 consists of 18 residues. CDR3 nucleotides: TGCGCCAGCAGCCAAGATTTGGTTGCCGGGACGCTCCGCTACGAGCAGTACTTC. Translated, it gives CASSQDLVAGTLRYEQYF.

This clonotype was seen many times. J is TRBJ1-5 and V is TRBV12-5, with D hard to call. The CDR3 has 12 amino acids. Germline V gives CDR1 LGHNT, CDR2 FRNRAP. Trimming cost V 4 bases and J 3 bases, with 4 bases left between them. Here the CDR3 DNA reads TGTGCTAGTGGTTCCCTCAATCAGCCCCAGCATTTT. Protein product: CASGSLNQPQHF.

The chain employs TRBV5-4 and TRBJ1-2, with TRBD1 identical over 9 bases. Germline CDR1 is SGHNT and CDR2 is YYREEE (reference sequence). The CDR3 has 16 amino acids. Trimming took 2 bases from V and 6 from J; bases not matched to a gene: 11. CDR3 coding DNA: TGTGCCAGCAGCTTAGCCAACAGGGGGCGCATAGATGGCTACACCTTC. Translating it yields CASSLANRGRIDGYTF.

This clonotype appeared many times. This sequence joins TRBV27 and TRBJ2-5; no reliable D call. Germline V gene data show CDR1 as MNHEY and CDR2 as SMNVEV (reference sequence). The CDR3 totals 13 residues. The V gene lost 3 bases and the J gene lost 7 bases, with 12 bases spanning the gap. The CDR3 DNA is TGTGCCAGCAGTTTTCCAGGATCAAGGACCCAGTACTTC. This gives the protein CASSFPGSRTQYF.

The chain joins TRBV15 to TRBJ1-5; 8 bases are a match to TRBD1. The CDR3 is made up of 16 amino acids. The germline CDR1 and CDR2 sequences are LNHNV and YYDKDF (reference sequence). J lost 4 bases, V lost 4 bases, and 9 bases had no gene match. CDR3 amino acids: CATSTPGTGYNQPQHF. CDR3 nucleotides: TGTGCCACCAGCACCCCCGGGACAGGATATAATCAGCCCCAGCATTTT.

This clonotype was recorded a few times. This chain uses TRBV4-1 with TRBJ2-1, with 8 bases identical to TRBD2. The CDR3 is made up of 15 amino acids. CDR1 is MGHRA, CDR2 YSYEKL, per germline. With 0 bases clipped from V and 6 bases from J, the junction kept 4 bases outside the gene matches. CDR3: CASSQDSGGGNEQFF. The CDR3 DNA sequence: TGCGCCAGCAGCCAAGACAGCGGGGGAGGCAATGAGCAGTTCTTC.

This clonotype was detected ten times or more. The chain carries TRBV7-8 and TRBJ1-1, with D perhaps TRBD1 (5 bases). Trimming took 3 bases from V and 4 from J, leaving 12 bases between them. Germline-derived CDR1 and CDR2 are SGHVS and FQNEAQ. The CDR3 loop spans 14 amino acids. CDR3 loop: CASSFQGMSTEAFF. DNA of the CDR3: TGTGCCAGCAGCTTCCAGGGTATGAGCACTGAAGCTTTCTTT.

This clonotype was seen many times. The chain is built from TRBV24-1 and TRBJ1-2; TRBD1 matches at 8 bases. Germline CDR1 and CDR2: KGHDR and SFDVKD. The CDR3 covers 13 residues. Trimming removed 3 bases from V and 4 bases from J; junction bases left unmatched: 0. CDR3: CATSDGQGYGYTF. The DNA for the CDR3 is TGTGCCACCAGTGATGGACAGGGCTATGGCTACACCTTC.

This clonotype was observed a few times. The chain combines TRBV5-5 with TRBJ1-3; tentative D call: TRBD1 (5 bases). Germline V lookup: CDR1 SGHKS, CDR2 YYEKEE (reference sequence). This CDR3 contains 15 residues. V lost 0 bases and J 4 bases, leaving 11 bases between the germline ends. The chain's CDR3 is CASSLVPRAGNTIYF. The CDR3 nucleotides are TGTGCCAGCAGCTTGGTCCCCAGGGCCGGAAACACCATATATTTT.

This rearrangement joins TRBV20-1 to TRBJ2-7; weak D call: TRBD1 (5 bases). There are 14 residues in the CDR3. The V end lost 0 bases, the J end lost 0 bases, and 9 bases lay between the germline ends. CDR1 and CDR2 from the germline V gene are DFQATT and SNEGSKA (reference sequence). The CDR3 loop reads CSARDRVLSYEQYF. The CDR3 nucleotides are TGCAGTGCTAGAGACAGGGTTCTCTCCTACGAGCAGTACTTC.

This chain uses TRBV20-1 with TRBJ1-5; 8 positions match TRBD1. CDR1 and CDR2 from the germline V gene are DFQATT and SNEGSKA (reference sequence). The CDR3 is 14 amino acids. J lost 1 base, V lost 3 bases, and 2 bases had no gene match. The CDR3 DNA follows: TGCAGTGCTAGGGACAGGGTCAGCAATCAGCCCCAGCATTTT. Encoded protein: CSARDRVSNQPQHF.

This clonotype was counted many times. The rearrangement uses TRBV13 and TRBJ1-2; D unclear. The germline gives CDR1 PRHDT, CDR2 FYEKMQ (reference sequence). Trimming took 4 bases from V and 2 from J, leaving 20 bases between them. This CDR3 region has 17 residues. The chain's CDR3 is CASSSTTTPTINYGYTF. The CDR3, as DNA: TGTGCCAGCAGCTCCACTACCACACCGACTATCAACTATGGCTACACCTTC.

The chain combines TRBV12-3 or TRBV12-4 with TRBJ1-2; D perhaps matches TRBD1 (5 bases). V lost 4 bases, J lost 8 bases, and 11 bases lay in between. The CDR3 is made up of 12 amino acids. The chain's CDR3 is CASSWGLRGYTF. The CDR3 DNA follows: TGTGCCAGCAGTTGGGGACTTAGGGGCTACACCTTC.

The chain has TRBV9 and TRBJ2-5; the match to TRBD2 covers 10 bases. The CDR3 spans 16 residues. From germline, CDR1 is SGDLS and CDR2 YYNGEE. V shed 1 base and J 2 bases; nucleotides not matched to a gene: 5. CDR3 coding DNA: TGTGCCAGCAGCGTATCTAGCGGGGGCTATCAAGAGACCCAGTACTTC. This sequence encodes CASSVSSGGYQETQYF.

In this sample, this clonotype turned up many times. V is TRBV14 and J is TRBJ2-5; D is ambiguous. V was cut by 4 bases and J by 3 bases, with 9 bases left in between. Germline V gene data show CDR1 as SGHDN and CDR2 as FVKESK. CDR3 length: 13 amino acids. CDR3 in DNA: TGTGCCAGCAGCCCGCTCAACGAAGAGACCCAGTACTTC. Translation gives CASSPLNEETQYF.

This clonotype was counted only a few times. Relative to the germline gene, one junction end is altered; a read error may explain this. The chain recombines TRBV5-6 with TRBJ1-3, with no clear D. Germline CDR1 SGHDT, CDR2 YYEEEE. CDR3 length: 14 residues. The CDR3, as DNA: TGTGCCAGCAGTTTGGGGATTTCTGGAAACGCCATATATTTT. It translates to CASSLGISGNAIYF.

This clonotype was picked up many times. The V gene is TRBV6-1, the J gene TRBJ1-2, with 8 nucleotides matching TRBD1. V was clipped by 10 bases and J by 4 bases; unmatched bases: 2. CDR1 is MNHNS and CDR2 is SASEGT in the germline V gene. The CDR3 sequence is 11 residues long. CDR3 coding DNA: TGTGCCAAGGGGACAGGCTATGGCTACACCTTC. Its translation is CAKGTGYGYTF.